This TCR beta chain came from a study of low-dose radiotherapy and immunotherapy resistance in tumors. Study details: Each fraction for Cohort 1 was 0.5 Gy, given every 2 weeks, and the total came to 6.5 Gy.

Time point: after trial treatment. Indicated treatment: LDRT plus nivolumab, ipilimumab, low-dose cyclophosphamide and aspirin (RACIN trial). The study gave donors nivolumab, ipilimumab, aspirin, low-dose cyclophosphamide and low-dose radiotherapy. This CDR3 has 15 amino acids. Losses at the gene ends were 3 bases for V and 6 bases for J; bases not matched to a gene: 5. Per the germline V gene, CDR1 is SGHTA and CDR2 is FQGNSA. First-strand cDNA used TRAV- and TRBV-specific primers, covering alpha and beta chains. With a constant-region primer and a V-primer adapter, TCRs were subjected to 15 to 25 PCR cycles of amplification. From the reads, TCRdb called clonotypes with MiXCR, one entry per CDR3 protein. The table includes under 75,000 distinct CDR3 sequences, 20% to 25% detected once.

The sequence came from a male donor with prostate cancer. Sequenced material: PBMCs, taken after low-dose radiotherapy plus immunotherapy. The chain links TRBV7-2 to TRBJ1-1, with 12 bases that match TRBD1. The chain's CDR3 is CASSFGTGGSAEAFF. CDR3 nucleotides: TGTGCCAGCAGCTTTGGGACAGGGGGCTCCGCTGAAGCTTTCTTT.